These 21 T cell receptor beta chains share one sample of origin, sequenced in a study of patients and donors after allogeneic stem cell transplantation. TCRdb re-derived calls from the RT-PCR reads in MiXCR, one entry per CDR3 protein. The sample records some 960,000 distinct CDR3 sequences, roughly 17% being singletons. The sequencing sample was made of blood, either unsorted or a sorted T cell fraction (not recorded which). The source of these receptors is a human donor who was either an allogeneic HSCT recipient or a stem cell or donor lymphocyte infusion donor (not recorded which). It is not recorded whose cells these are; they may come from a transplant donor.

In its sample, this clonotype was seen once. The gene calls are TRBV19 and TRBJ2-7; TRBD1 is a possible D gene (6 bases). Trimming took 4 bases from V and 4 from J, leaving 14 bases between them. The CDR3 loop spans 14 amino acids. Germline CDR1 reads LNHDA; CDR2 reads SQIVND (reference sequence). CDR3 sequence reads: CASSTTQGAYEQYF. The CDR3 DNA reads TGTGCCAGTAGTACCACACAGGGAGCTTACGAGCAGTACTTC. Supplemented by reference TRBV19 and TRBJ2-7, the full variable domain reads DGGITQSPKYLFRKEGQNVTLSCEQNLNHDAMYWYRQDPGQGLRLIYYSQIVNDFQKGDIAEGYSVSREKKESFPLTVTSAQKNPTAFYLCASSTTQGAYEQYFGPGTRLTVT.

The V and J genes are TRBV20-1 and TRBJ2-7; no firm D call. CDR3 length: 14 amino acids. With 4 bases removed from V and 6 bases from J, the gap between germline ends came to 19 bases. The germline V gene encodes CDR1 DFQATT and CDR2 SNEGSKA (reference sequence). The CDR3 nucleotides read TGCAGTGCTACCCACAGCTCCCTTCCTGGCGAGCAGTACTTC. Its protein is CSATHSSLPGEQYF.

A few counts support this clonotype. The rearrangement uses TRBV6-1 and TRBJ1-4, with D unclear. The CDR3 spans 15 residues. V was shortened by 5 bases and J by 10 bases, with 20 bases between the two germline ends. The V gene's germline CDR1 is MNHNS and CDR2 SASEGT. The CDR3 nucleotides are TGTGCCAGCAGTCCCCCGGGCCTCCCTGGCGGAAAACTGTTTTTT. This codes for CASSPPGLPGGKLFF.

The gene calls are TRBV29-1 and TRBJ2-7; TRBD2 aligns across 10 bases. The CDR3 covers 14 residues. V shed 6 bases, J shed 0 bases, and the junction held 5 bases outside the gene matches. Per the germline V gene, CDR1 is SQVTM and CDR2 is ANQGSEA. The CDR3 loop is CSVRGTSVSYEQYF. CDR3 coding DNA: TGCAGCGTGAGAGGGACTAGCGTCTCCTACGAGCAGTACTTC.

The chain joins TRBV6-2 or TRBV6-3 to TRBJ2-7, with a possible D match to TRBD1 (5 bases). Per the germline V gene, CDR1 is MNHEY and CDR2 is SVGEGT. V shed 10 bases and J shed 3 bases, with 7 bases lying between them. This CDR3 region has 10 residues. CDR3 protein: CATQGYEQYF. The CDR3 DNA follows: TGTGCCACCCAGGGCTACGAGCAGTACTTC.

This chain links TRBV7-9 with TRBJ1-1; possible D gene TRBD1, 5 bases. The CDR3 extends over 14 amino acids. The V and J ends lost 4 bases and 0 bases respectively, with 9 bases between them. The germline gives CDR1 SEHNR, CDR2 FQNEAQ (reference sequence). This chain's CDR3 is CASSSQGMNTEAFF. The CDR3 region has the DNA TGTGCCAGCAGCTCGCAGGGCATGAACACTGAAGCTTTCTTT.

This chain joins TRBV5-6 and TRBJ2-7; 12 nucleotides match TRBD1. CDR3 length: 16 residues. CDR1 is SGHDT, CDR2 YYEEEE, per germline. V shed 4 bases and J 4 bases; nucleotides not matched to a gene: 9. The CDR3 loop is CASSPSGTGGLYEQYF. The CDR3 coding sequence is TGTGCCAGCAGCCCCTCCGGGACAGGGGGCTTATACGAGCAGTACTTC.

V and J are TRBV28 and TRBJ2-7; 7 bases are a match to TRBD1. The trim removed 5 bases at V and 3 bases at J, leaving 10 bases unmatched. CDR1 and CDR2 (germline): MDHEN, SYDVKM. The CDR3 has 15 residues. The CDR3 here is CASSELGTASYEQYF. The CDR3 nucleotides read TGTGCCAGCAGTGAACTCGGGACAGCAAGCTACGAGCAGTACTTC.

This chain connects TRBV5-6 to TRBJ2-5; tentative D call: TRBD2 (6 bases). Trimming removed 5 bases at V and 6 bases at J, with 17 bases between. CDR3 size: 14 residues. In germline, CDR1 is SGHDT, CDR2 YYEEEE. The CDR3 loop is CASSSSGSPKTQYF. The CDR3 DNA is TGTGCCAGCAGTTCGTCCGGGAGCCCGAAGACCCAGTACTTC.

This clonotype was observed a few times. The gene calls are TRBV24-1 and TRBJ2-1, with D hard to call. This CDR3 spans 14 amino acids. CDR1 KGHDR and CDR2 SFDVKD come from the germline V gene. The V end lost 4 bases, the J end lost 4 bases, and 10 bases lay between the germline ends. The CDR3 sequence: CATSDRGPYNEQFF. CDR3 in DNA: TGTGCCACCAGTGACCGTGGGCCTTACAATGAGCAGTTCTTC.

The table lists this clonotype with a few counts. The chain carries TRBV5-6 and TRBJ1-2; no definite D call. The CDR3 has 13 residues. Germline CDR1 is SGHDT and CDR2 is YYEEEE. The V end lost 2 bases, the J end lost 3 bases, and 8 bases lay between the germline ends. The CDR3 sequence: CASSLGNDYGYTF. Here the CDR3 DNA reads TGTGCCAGCAGCTTAGGGAACGACTATGGCTACACCTTC.

The chain links TRBV6-6 to TRBJ2-7; 9 bases align to TRBD2. Germline V gives CDR1 MNHNY, CDR2 SVGAGI (reference sequence). Unmatched junction bases numbered 8, after V lost 7 bases and J lost 7 bases. This CDR3 contains 13 residues. The CDR3 is CASMAGGFEEQYF. Here the CDR3 DNA reads TGTGCCAGCATGGCGGGGGGGTTCGAGGAGCAGTACTTC.

The chain combines TRBV3-1 with TRBJ2-1; no definite D call. V was trimmed by 0 bases and J by 14 bases, leaving 8 bases between them. Germline CDR1 is LGHDT and CDR2 is YNNKEL (reference sequence). This CDR3 region has 11 residues. The CDR3 spells CASSQEFAKFF. The CDR3 nucleotides read TGTGCCAGCAGCCAAGAGTTTGCAAAGTTCTTC.

The rearrangement uses TRBV20-1 and TRBJ2-7, with 8 bases lining up with TRBD2. After removal of 4 bases from V and 6 bases from J, the junction contained 11 bases not matched to a gene. CDR3 length: 14 residues. In germline, CDR1 is DFQATT, CDR2 SNEGSKA (reference sequence). The CDR3 coding sequence is TGCAGTGCTATGCCCGACGGGGGGGCAATCGAGCAGTACTTC. The encoded protein is CSAMPDGGAIEQYF.

This clonotype was picked up a small number of times. V and J are TRBV12-3 or TRBV12-4 and TRBJ1-1; no firm D call. CDR3 length: 14 amino acids. V lost 3 bases and J lost 0, with 8 bases in between. The CDR3 DNA reads as TGTGCCAGCAGTTTTTGGCGGGTGAACACTGAAGCTTTCTTT. Amino acid sequence: CASSFWRVNTEAFF.

V gene TRBV19 combines with J gene TRBJ2-1, with TRBD2 matching over 14 bases. Germline V gives CDR1 LNHDA, CDR2 SQIVND (reference sequence). The CDR3 sequence is 19 residues long. V was pared by 4 bases and J by 4 bases, with 12 bases of the junction left unmatched. CDR3 sequence: CASSTPLGTSGGSYNEQFF. CDR3 DNA sequence: TGTGCCAGTAGTACCCCGTTAGGGACTAGCGGGGGTAGTTACAATGAGCAGTTCTTC.

This rearrangement joins TRBV29-1 to TRBJ1-1; D call uncertain. The CDR3 sequence is 12 residues long. V dropped 4 bases and J dropped 1 base, with 7 bases sitting between them. Germline values: CDR1 SQVTM, CDR2 ANQGSEA. The CDR3 loop reads CSVALRNTEAFF. As DNA, the CDR3 is TGCAGCGTTGCGCTCCGGAACACTGAAGCTTTCTTT.

The chain couples TRBV24-1 to TRBJ1-1; D uncertain. In germline, CDR1 is KGHDR, CDR2 SFDVKD. CDR3 length equals 13 residues. Trimming removed 1 base from V and 1 base from J, with 3 bases in between. The CDR3 region has the DNA TGTGCCACCAGTGATTTTTCGAACACTGAAGCTTTCTTT. The encoded protein is CATSDFSNTEAFF.

This chain uses TRBV7-3 with TRBJ2-7; D gene uncertain. The CDR3 is made up of 15 amino acids. CDR1 and CDR2 from the germline V gene are SGHTA and FQGTGA. V was shortened by 2 bases and J by 2 bases, with 13 bases between the two germline ends. CDR3 DNA: TGTGCCAGCAGCTTACAAGGGAATGGAGCCTACGAGCAGTACTTC. Protein: CASSLQGNGAYEQYF.

This clonotype has more than one count but fewer than ten. This chain links TRBV9 with TRBJ2-7; 9 nucleotides match TRBD1. The CDR3 sequence is 15 residues long. Trimming cost V 4 bases and J 1 base; bases outside gene matches: 6. Germline CDR1 reads SGDLS; CDR2 reads YYNGEE. The CDR3 DNA reads TGTGCCAGCAGCCCGACAGGGGGGATGTCCTACGAGCAGTACTTC. Translated, it gives CASSPTGGMSYEQYF.

This clonotype was found a few times. The CDR3 DNA reads TGTGCCAGCAGACCGGCGGGAGTGAGCAATCAGCCCCAGCATTTT. It codes for CASRPAGVSNQPQHF. The V gene is TRBV12-3 or TRBV12-4, the J gene TRBJ1-5; D is unresolved. The CDR3 is 15 residues long. The V and J ends lost 6 bases and 1 base respectively, with 13 bases between them.